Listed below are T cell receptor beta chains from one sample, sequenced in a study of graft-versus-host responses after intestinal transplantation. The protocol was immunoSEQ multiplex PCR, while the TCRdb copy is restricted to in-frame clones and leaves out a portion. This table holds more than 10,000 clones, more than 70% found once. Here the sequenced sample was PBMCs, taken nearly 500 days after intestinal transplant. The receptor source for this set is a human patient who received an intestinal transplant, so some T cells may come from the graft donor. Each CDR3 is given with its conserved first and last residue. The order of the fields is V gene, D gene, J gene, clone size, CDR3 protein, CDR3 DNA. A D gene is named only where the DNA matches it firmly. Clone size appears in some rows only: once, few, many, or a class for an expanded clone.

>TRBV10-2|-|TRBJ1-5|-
CASSASRTKGQPQHF
TGCGCCAGCAGTGCGAGTAGAACCAAGGGTCAGCCCCAGCATTTT
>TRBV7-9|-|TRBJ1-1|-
CASSGQANTEAFF
TGTGCCAGTAGTGGGCAGGCGAACACTGAAGCTTTCTTT
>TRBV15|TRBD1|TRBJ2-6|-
CASGQGKIGANVLTF
TGTGCCAGCGGACAGGGGAAAATTGGGGCCAACGTCCTGACTTTC
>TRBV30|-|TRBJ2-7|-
CAWRPGGKPYEQYF
TGTGCCTGGAGACCCGGAGGTAAGCCTTACGAGCAGTACTTC
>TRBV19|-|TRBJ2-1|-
CASSILAGADNEQFF
TGTGCCAGTAGTATACTTGCGGGGGCGGACAATGAGCAGTTCTTC
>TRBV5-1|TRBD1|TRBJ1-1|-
CASSLVGQGARTEAFF
TGCGCCAGCAGCTTGGTTGGACAGGGGGCGCGGACTGAAGCTTTCTTT
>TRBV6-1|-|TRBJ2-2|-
CASSDLGRDTGELFF
TGTGCCAGCAGTGATTTGGGGCGGGACACCGGGGAGCTGTTTTTT
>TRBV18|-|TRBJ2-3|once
CASSVYVGPRYTQYF
TGTGCCAGCTCCGTGTATGTGGGGCCCCGTTATACGCAGTATTTT
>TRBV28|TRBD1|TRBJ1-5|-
CASSLRDRGKGNQPQHF
TGTGCCAGCAGTCTTAGGGACAGGGGAAAGGGCAATCAGCCCCAGCATTTT
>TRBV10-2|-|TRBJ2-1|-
CASSVDYLRYNEQFF
TGCGCCAGCAGTGTGGACTATCTACGCTACAATGAGCAGTTCTTC
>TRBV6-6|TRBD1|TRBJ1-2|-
CASSPDRAFGYTF
TGTGCCAGCAGTCCGGACAGGGCGTTTGGCTACACCTTC
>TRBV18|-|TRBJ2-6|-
CASSSRSAGANVLTF
TGTGCCAGCTCATCGCGTTCCGCTGGGGCCAACGTCCTGACTTTC
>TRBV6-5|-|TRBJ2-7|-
CASSSAYGALYEQYF
TGTGCCAGCAGTTCGGCCTACGGGGCTCTCTACGAGCAGTACTTC
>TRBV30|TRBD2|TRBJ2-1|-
CAWSVLAGGYNEQFF
TGTGCCTGGAGTGTACTAGCGGGAGGGTACAATGAGCAGTTCTTC
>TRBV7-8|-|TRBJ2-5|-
CASSFFGQQETQYF
TGTGCCAGCAGCTTTTTCGGGCAGCAAGAGACCCAGTACTTC
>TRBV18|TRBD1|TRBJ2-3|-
CASSDPGGSTDTQYF
TGTGCCAGCTCAGATCCAGGGGGCAGCACAGATACGCAGTATTTT
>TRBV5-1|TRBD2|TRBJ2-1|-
CASSLVASGYNEQFF
TGCGCCAGCAGCTTGGTAGCTAGCGGGTACAATGAGCAGTTCTTC
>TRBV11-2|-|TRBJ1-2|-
CASSLGGALIF
TGTGCCAGCAGCTTAGGAGGCGCCCTGATTTTC
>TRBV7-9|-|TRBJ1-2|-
CASSFIPGYGYTF
TGTGCCAGCAGCTTTATACCGGGCTATGGCTACACCTTC
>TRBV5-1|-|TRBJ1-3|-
CASSSSMPRYTIYF
TGCGCCAGCAGCTCGAGCATGCCCCGGTACACCATATATTTT
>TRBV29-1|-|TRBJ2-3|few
CSVAGGSTDTQYF
TGCAGCGTCGCCGGGGGTAGCACAGATACGCAGTATTTT
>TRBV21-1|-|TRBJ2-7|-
CASSPSAGILYEQYF
TGTGCCAGCAGCCCCTCGGCAGGAATACTCTACGAGCAGTACTTC
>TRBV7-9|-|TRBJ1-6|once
CASSETDYNSPLHF
TGTGCCAGCAGCGAAACAGATTATAATTCACCCCTCCACTTT
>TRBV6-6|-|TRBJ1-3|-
CASRSRGSGNTIYF
TGTGCCAGCAGAAGCCGGGGATCTGGAAACACCATATATTTT
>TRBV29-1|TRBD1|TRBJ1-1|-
CSADRGGTEAFF
TGCAGCGCCGACAGGGGAGGGACTGAAGCTTTCTTT
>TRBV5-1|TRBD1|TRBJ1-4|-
CASSLVVGQGGQKLFF
TGCGCCAGCAGCTTGGTGGTGGGACAGGGTGGGCAGAAACTGTTTTTT
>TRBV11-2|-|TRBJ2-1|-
CASSLGSDEQFF
TGTGCCAGCAGCTTGGGGAGTGATGAGCAGTTCTTC
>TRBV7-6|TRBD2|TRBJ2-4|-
CASSLGTSGTGIQYF
TGTGCCAGCAGCTTAGGGACTAGCGGGACCGGCATTCAGTACTTC
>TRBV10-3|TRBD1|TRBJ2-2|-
CAIRTGTANTGELFF
TGTGCCATCAGGACCGGGACAGCGAACACCGGGGAGCTGTTTTTT
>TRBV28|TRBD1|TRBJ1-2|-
CARRGAGRATLNYGYTF
TGTGCCCGCAGGGGGGCGGGGAGGGCCACTCTAAACTATGGCTACACCTTC
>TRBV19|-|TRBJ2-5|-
CASSIGGARDRETQYF
TGTGCCAGTAGTATAGGGGGGGCCAGGGACAGAGAGACCCAGTACTTC
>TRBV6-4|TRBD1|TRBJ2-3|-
CASSDGTGGTDTQYF
TGTGCCAGCAGTGACGGGACAGGGGGCACAGATACGCAGTATTTT
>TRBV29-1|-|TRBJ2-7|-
CSVVDGRPISYEQYF
TGCAGCGTTGTTGATGGGCGACCGATTTCCTACGAGCAGTACTTC